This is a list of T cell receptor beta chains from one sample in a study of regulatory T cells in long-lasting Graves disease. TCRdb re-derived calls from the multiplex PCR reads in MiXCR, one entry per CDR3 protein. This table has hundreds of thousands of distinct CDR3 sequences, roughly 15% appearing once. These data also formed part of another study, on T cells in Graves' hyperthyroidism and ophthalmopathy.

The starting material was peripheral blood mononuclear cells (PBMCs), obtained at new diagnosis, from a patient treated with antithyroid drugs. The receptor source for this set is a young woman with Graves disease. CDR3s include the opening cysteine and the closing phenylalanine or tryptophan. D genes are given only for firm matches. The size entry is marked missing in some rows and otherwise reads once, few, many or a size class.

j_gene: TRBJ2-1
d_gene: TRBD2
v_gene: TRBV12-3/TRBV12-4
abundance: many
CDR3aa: CASSPGTSGSNEQFF
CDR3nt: TGTGCCAGCAGCCCCGGGACTAGCGGGAGCAATGAGCAGTTCTTC

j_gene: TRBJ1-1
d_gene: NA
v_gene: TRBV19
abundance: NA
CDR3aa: CASRPWTDRTEAFF
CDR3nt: TGTGCCAGTAGGCCATGGACAGATAGGACTGAAGCTTTCTTC

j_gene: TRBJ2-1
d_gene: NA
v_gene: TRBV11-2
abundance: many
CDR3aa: CASSFRGLGSYNEQFF
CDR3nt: TGTGCCAGCAGCTTCAGAGGACTTGGCTCCTACAATGAGCAGTTCTTC

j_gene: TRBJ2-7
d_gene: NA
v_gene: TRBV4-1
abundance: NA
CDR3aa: CASSQDMWTPPRDYEQYF
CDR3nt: TGCGCCAGCAGCCAAGATATGTGGACACCCCCACGGGACTACGAGCAGTACTTC

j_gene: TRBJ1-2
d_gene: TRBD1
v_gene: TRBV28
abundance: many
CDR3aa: CASSLGTGVYGYTF
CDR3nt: TGCGCCAGCAGCTTAGGGACAGGGGTCTATGGCTACACCTTC

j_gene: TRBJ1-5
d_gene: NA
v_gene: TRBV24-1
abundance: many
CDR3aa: CATSSNGEGQPQHF
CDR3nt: TGTGCCACCAGTTCGAACGGTGAGGGTCAGCCCCAGCATTTT

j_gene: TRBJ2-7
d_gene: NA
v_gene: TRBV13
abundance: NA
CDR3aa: CASGGGTHNYEQYF
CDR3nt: TGTGCCAGTGGAGGCGGGACACACAATTACGAGCAGTACTTC

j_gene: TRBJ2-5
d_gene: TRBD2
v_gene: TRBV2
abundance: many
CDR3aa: CASRRTSGSQETQYF
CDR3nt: TGTGCCAGCAGGCGGACTAGCGGGTCTCAAGAGACCCAGTACTTC

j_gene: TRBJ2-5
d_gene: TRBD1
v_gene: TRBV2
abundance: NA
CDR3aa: CASRGQGDQPQYF
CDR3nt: TGTGCCAGCAGGGGACAGGGGGATCAGCCCCAGTACTTC

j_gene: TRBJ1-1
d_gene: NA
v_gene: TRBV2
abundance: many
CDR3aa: CASTRDMNTEAFF
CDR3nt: TGTGCCAGCACAAGAGACATGAACACTGAAGCTTTCTTT

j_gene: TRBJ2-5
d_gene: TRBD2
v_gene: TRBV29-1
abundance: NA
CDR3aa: CSVRTSGSGTQYF
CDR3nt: TGCAGCGTTCGGACTAGCGGGAGTGGGACCCAGTACTTC

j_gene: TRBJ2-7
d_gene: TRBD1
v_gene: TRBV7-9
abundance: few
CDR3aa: CASSQTGQSYEQYF
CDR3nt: TGTGCCAGCAGCCAAACGGGACAGAGCTACGAGCAGTACTTC

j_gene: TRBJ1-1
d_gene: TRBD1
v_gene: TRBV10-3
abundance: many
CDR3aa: CAISSTGGSVTEAFF
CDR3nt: TGTGCCATCAGTTCGACAGGGGGAAGTGTCACTGAAGCTTTCTTT

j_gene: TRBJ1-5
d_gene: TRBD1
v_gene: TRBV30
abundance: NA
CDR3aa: CASTAGQGVGSYQPQHF
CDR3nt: TGTGCCTCTACTGCGGGACAGGGGGTGGGGAGCTATCAGCCCCAGCATTTT

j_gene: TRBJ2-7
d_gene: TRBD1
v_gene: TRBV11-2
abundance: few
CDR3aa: CASSFQGASYEQYF
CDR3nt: TGTGCCAGCAGCTTCCAGGGGGCTTCCTACGAGCAGTACTTC

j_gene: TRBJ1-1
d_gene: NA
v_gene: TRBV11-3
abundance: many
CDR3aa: CASSLEGDGTEAFF
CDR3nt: TGTGCCAGCAGCTTAGAAGGGGATGGCACTGAAGCTTTCTTT

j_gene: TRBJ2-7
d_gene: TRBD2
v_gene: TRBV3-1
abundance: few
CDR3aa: CASSQAGGAPYEQYF
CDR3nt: TGTGCCAGCAGCCAAGCGGGGGGGGCCCCATACGAGCAGTACTTC

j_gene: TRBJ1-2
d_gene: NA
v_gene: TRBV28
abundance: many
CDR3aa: CASSFPSGGGANYGYTF
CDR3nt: TGTGCCAGCAGTTTCCCATCCGGGGGGGGAGCTAACTATGGCTACACCTTC

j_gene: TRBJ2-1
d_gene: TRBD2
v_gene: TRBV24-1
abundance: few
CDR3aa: CATSDPAGTSGTYNEQFF
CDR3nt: TGTGCCACCAGTGATCCCGCGGGCACTAGCGGGACCTACAATGAGCAGTTCTTC

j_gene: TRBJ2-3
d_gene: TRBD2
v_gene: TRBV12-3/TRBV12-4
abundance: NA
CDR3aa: CASSLDSTSGGPTDTQYF
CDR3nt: TGTGCCAGCAGCTTAGATTCGACTAGCGGGGGGCCCACAGATACGCAGTATTTT

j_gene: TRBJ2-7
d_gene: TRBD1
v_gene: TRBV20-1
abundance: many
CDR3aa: CSAPGTGGYEQYF
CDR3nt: TGCAGTGCTCCCGGGACAGGGGGCTACGAGCAGTACTTC

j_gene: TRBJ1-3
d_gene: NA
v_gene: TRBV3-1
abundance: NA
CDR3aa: CASSQDISTIYF
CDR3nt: TGTGCCAGCAGCCAAGATATATCTACCATATATTTT

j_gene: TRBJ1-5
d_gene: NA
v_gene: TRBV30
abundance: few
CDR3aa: CAWSLPYSNQPQHF
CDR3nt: TGTGCCTGGAGTTTGCCCTATAGCAATCAGCCCCAGCATTTT

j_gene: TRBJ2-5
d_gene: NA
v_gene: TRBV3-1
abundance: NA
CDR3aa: CASRDHGSQETQYF
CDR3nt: TGTGCCAGCAGAGACCACGGCTCTCAAGAGACCCAGTACTTC

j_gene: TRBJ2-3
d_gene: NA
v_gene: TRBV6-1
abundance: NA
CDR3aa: CASRTGRRPSTDTQYF
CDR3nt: TGTGCCAGCAGGACGGGGCGGAGACCAAGCACAGATACGCAGTATTTT